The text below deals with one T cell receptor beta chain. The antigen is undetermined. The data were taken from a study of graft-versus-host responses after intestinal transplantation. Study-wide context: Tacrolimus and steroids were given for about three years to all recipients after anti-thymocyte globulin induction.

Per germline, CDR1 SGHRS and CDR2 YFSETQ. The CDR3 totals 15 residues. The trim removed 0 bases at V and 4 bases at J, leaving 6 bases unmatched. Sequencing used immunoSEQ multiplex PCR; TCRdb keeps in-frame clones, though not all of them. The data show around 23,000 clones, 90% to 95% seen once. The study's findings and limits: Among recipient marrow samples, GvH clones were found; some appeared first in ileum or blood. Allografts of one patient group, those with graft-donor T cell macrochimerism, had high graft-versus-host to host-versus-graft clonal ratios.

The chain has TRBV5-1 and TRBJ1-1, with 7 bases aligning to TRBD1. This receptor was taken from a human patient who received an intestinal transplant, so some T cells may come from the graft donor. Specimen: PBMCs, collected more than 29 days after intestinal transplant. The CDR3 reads CASSLEAGGITEAFF. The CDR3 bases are TGCGCCAGCAGCTTGGAGGCAGGGGGGATCACTGAAGCTTTCTTT.